Each of the 16 T cell receptor beta chains below was sequenced from the same sample in a study of T cell responses to AZD1222 COVID-19 vaccine. TCRdb's copy holds only in-frame clones and misses some; the assay was immunoSEQ multiplex PCR. This table has 120,000 or so clones, around 87% appearing once. Sequencing used peripheral blood, obtained on day 0 of AZD1222 vaccination. These receptors all come from an adult in good health.

The chain uses TRBV20-1 and TRBJ2-1; D unresolved. The germline V and J ends were trimmed by 3 bases and 5 bases, with 14 bases remaining between them. This CDR3 is built from 14 residues. Germline CDR1 and CDR2: DFQATT and SNEGSKA (reference sequence). The CDR3 loop is CSASIGLGNNEQFF. CDR3 coding DNA: TGCAGTGCTAGTATAGGGTTGGGAAACAATGAGCAGTTCTTC.

The genes are TRBV10-2 and TRBJ1-3, with a weak D call TRBD1 (6 bases). The CDR3 contains 15 residues. With 8 bases removed from V and 0 bases from J, the gap between germline ends came to 14 bases. The V gene's germline CDR1 is WSHSY and CDR2 SAAADI. DNA of the CDR3: TGCGCCAGCCATCCGACAGGCGACTCTGGAAACACCATATATTTT. It yields the protein CASHPTGDSGNTIYF.

The chain couples TRBV4-1 to TRBJ1-2; maybe TRBD1 (5 bases). The length of the CDR3 is 14 residues. V shed 1 base and J shed 11 bases, with 17 bases lying between them. In germline, CDR1 is MGHRA, CDR2 YSYEKL. In DNA, the CDR3 is TGCGCCAGCAGCCAAGGCAGGGTCGAGTTGCGGTACACCTTC. It codes for CASSQGRVELRYTF.

The gene calls are TRBV3-1 (or the pseudogene TRBV3-2) and TRBJ2-2; 9 nucleotides line up with TRBD1. Per germline, CDR1 LGHDT and CDR2 YNNKEL (reference sequence). CDR3 length: 18 residues. With 0 bases clipped from V and 2 bases from J, the junction kept 7 bases outside the gene matches. The CDR3 here is CASSQDPGTGKNTGELFF. CDR3 bases: TGTGCCAGCAGCCAAGATCCCGGGACAGGGAAAAACACCGGGGAGCTGTTTTTT.

The chain couples TRBV3-1 (or the pseudogene TRBV3-2) to TRBJ1-2, with D hard to call. V lost 0 bases and J lost 3, with 17 bases in between. Germline CDR1 LGHDT, CDR2 YNNKEL (reference sequence). The CDR3 length is 17 residues. The CDR3 region is CASSQDVGPTVDYGYTF. CDR3 DNA sequence: TGTGCCAGCAGCCAAGACGTAGGACCAACAGTTGACTATGGCTACACCTTC.

A note on this clone: The same CDR3 arises from other DNA sequences in this sample as well. This sequence joins TRBV10-3 and TRBJ2-2; D not certain. Germline-derived CDR1 and CDR2 are ENHRY and SYGVKD. Trimming took 2 bases from V and 5 from J, leaving 3 bases between them. The CDR3 contains 12 residues. CDR3: CAISEGTGELFF. CDR3 sequence (DNA): TGTGCCATCAGTGAGGGGACCGGGGAGCTGTTTTTT.

The genes are TRBV5-1 and TRBJ1-3, with 9 bases fitting TRBD1. The CDR3 is 14 residues long. Per the germline V gene, CDR1 is SGHRS and CDR2 is YFSETQ. Trimming cost V 4 bases and J 4 bases; bases outside gene matches: 3. CDR3 in amino acids: CASSPDRGGNTIYF. The DNA of the CDR3 is TGCGCCAGCAGCCCGGACAGGGGAGGAAACACCATATATTTT. The full variable domain, its missing parts supplied by reference TRBV5-1 and TRBJ1-3, is KAGVTQTPRYLIKTRGQQVTLSCSPISGHRSVSWYQQTPGQGLQFLFEYFSETQRNKGNFPGRFSGRQFSNSRSEMNVSTLELGDSALYLCASSPDRGGNTIYFGEGSWLTVV.

This chain links TRBV29-1 with TRBJ2-3, with 11 nucleotides matching TRBD2. This CDR3 comprises 23 residues. Germline V CDR1 and CDR2: SQVTM, ANQGSEA. V gave up 6 bases and J gave up 2 bases; unmatched junction bases: 31. CDR3 sequence (DNA): TGCAGCGTGAACCCCCGCCCGGGGTTGGGCGGTATTGAACTAGCGGGGGACACAGATACGCAGTATTTT. Amino acids: CSVNPRPGLGGIELAGDTDTQYF.

The rearrangement links TRBV3-1 (or the pseudogene TRBV3-2) to TRBJ2-4; D is unresolved. CDR3 length: 15 amino acids. Germline V gives CDR1 LGHDT, CDR2 YNNKEL (reference sequence). Trimming cost V 4 bases and J 6 bases, with 16 bases left between them. In DNA, the CDR3 is TGTGCCAGCAGCCCGACCCGACTGGGAAGAAACATTCAGTACTTC. Its translation is CASSPTRLGRNIQYF.

This clone came up once. The chain carries TRBV5-4 and TRBJ2-1; perhaps TRBD2 as D (6 bases). Per the germline V gene, CDR1 is SGHNT and CDR2 is YYREEE (reference sequence). Trimming removed 4 bases from V and 4 bases from J, with 12 bases in between. The CDR3 consists of 14 residues. The CDR3 protein is CASSPRGTYNEQFF. CDR3 sequence (DNA): TGTGCCAGCAGCCCGCGGGGCACATACAATGAGCAGTTCTTC.

The chain has TRBV11-2 and TRBJ2-1, with 13 bases identical to TRBD2. The J segment lost 6 bases and the V segment lost 8 bases, leaving 13 bases of the junction unmatched. The CDR3 runs 17 residues. Germline loops: CDR1 SGHAT, CDR2 FQNNGV. DNA for the CDR3: TGTGCCAGCGACGTGGACAAACTAGCGGGGGGGCCCAATGAGCAGTTCTTC. Amino acids: CASDVDKLAGGPNEQFF.

Worth noting for this clone: Germline and junction disagree at one end, which may indicate a read error. V gene TRBV9 combines with J gene TRBJ1-1; 7 bases agree with TRBD1. The CDR3 length is 15 residues. Germline CDR1 SGDLS, CDR2 YYNGEE. CDR3 in amino acids: CASSVDPRQGQPPDF. CDR3 nucleotide sequence: TGTGCCAGCAGCGTTGACCCAAGACAGGGCCAACCTCCTGACTTT. Full variable domain (remainder filled in from reference TRBV9 and TRBJ1-1): DSGVTQTPKHLITATGQRVTLRCSPRSGDLSVYWYQQSLDQGLQFLIQYYNGEERAKGNILERFSAQQFPDLHSELNLSSLELGDSALYFCASSVDPRQGQPPDFGQGTRLTVV.

This sequence joins TRBV21-1 and TRBJ1-4; TRBD1 reflects the table's D call only, with no check against the DNA. TRBV21-1 is a recognized pseudogene. This CDR3 spans 14 amino acids. The CDR3 nucleotides are TGTGCCAGCAGGCGCCGGGACAGGGATGAAAAACTGTTTTTT. It translates to CASRRRDRDEKLFF.

This chain connects TRBV5-1 to TRBJ2-1; D gene ambiguous. The germline CDR1 and CDR2 sequences are SGHRS and YFSETQ. Trimming pared 0 bases from V and 3 bases from J, leaving 16 bases between. There are 17 residues in the CDR3. The CDR3 DNA sequence: TGCGCCAGCAGCTTGGAACCCCCGTGGGATGTCTACAATGAGCAGTTCTTC. This translates into CASSLEPPWDVYNEQFF.

As to this clone: The junction does not match germline at one end; this may be a read error. The chain uses TRBV6-4 and TRBJ2-2, with 9 bases matching TRBD1. The CDR3 has 15 amino acids. Germline assignment: CDR1 MRHNA and CDR2 SNTAGT. The chain's CDR3 is CASSADRGTTVELFF. The CDR3, as DNA: TGTGCCAGCAGTGCGGACAGGGGAACCACCGTGGAGCTGTTTTTT.

The V call is TRBV5-8, the J call TRBJ1-2; TRBD1 matches 9 bases. V lost 3 bases, J lost 5 bases, and 8 bases stayed unmatched. Germline-derived CDR1 and CDR2 are SGHTS and YDEGEE. There are 15 residues in the CDR3. The CDR3 reads CASSWPRDRVYGYTF. Written as DNA, the CDR3 is TGTGCCAGCAGCTGGCCCAGGGACAGGGTTTATGGCTACACCTTC.